Shown below are 21 T cell receptor beta chains from a single sample sequenced in a study of T cells in Graves' hyperthyroidism and ophthalmopathy. There were TCR beta CDR3 regions amplified from RNA transcripts. RT-PCR in the first round (using the HTBI primer set) targeted the TCR CDR3. TCRdb independently ran MiXCR on the multiplex PCR reads; one entry per CDR3 protein. The sample shows 500,000 to 650,000 distinct CDR3 sequences, roughly 15% of them seen only once. The specimen was blood. The origin of the receptors is a woman aged 50 to 60 with Graves' ophthalmopathy.

In this sample, this clonotype turned up many times. The chain has TRBV27 and TRBJ2-1, with 14 nucleotides matching TRBD2. With V trimmed by 5 bases and J by 6 bases, 9 bases remained unmatched. The length of the CDR3 is 17 residues. Germline V CDR1 and CDR2: MNHEY, SMNVEV (reference sequence). The CDR3 DNA reads TGTGCCAGCAGTCCAGAAAAGGGACTAGCGGGAGTCAATGAGCAGTTCTTC. This translates into CASSPEKGLAGVNEQFF.

The chain combines TRBV4-3 with TRBJ2-1, with D possibly being TRBD1 (5 bases). CDR1 and CDR2 (germline): LGHNA, YSLEER. This CDR3 comprises 17 residues. The germline V and J ends were trimmed by 3 bases and 0 bases, with 15 bases remaining between them. The chain's CDR3 is CASSHDLRASSYNEQFF. Written as DNA, the CDR3 is TGCGCCAGCAGCCATGACCTCAGGGCCAGCTCCTACAATGAGCAGTTCTTC.

In this sample, this clonotype turned up many times. The rearrangement joins TRBV18 to TRBJ1-4, with D possibly matching TRBD1 (6 bases). The CDR3 has 17 amino acids. Looked up from germline, CDR1 is KGHSH and CDR2 is LQKENI. With 6 bases removed from V and 0 bases from J, the gap between germline ends came to 17 bases. The CDR3, as DNA: TGTGCCAGCTCCGCTGAGGACAGATATGCAACTAATGAAAAACTGTTTTTT. Translating it yields CASSAEDRYATNEKLFF.

At least ten counts were recorded for this clonotype. This sequence joins TRBV10-3 and TRBJ2-3; D is perhaps TRBD2 (5 bases). The germline V gene encodes CDR1 ENHRY and CDR2 SYGVKD. This CDR3 spans 16 amino acids. The ends were cut back, 0 bases at V and 5 bases at J, with 15 bases in the middle. Here the CDR3 reads CAISESRAGKVDTQYF. The CDR3 coding sequence is TGTGCCATCAGTGAGTCGAGGGCCGGTAAAGTAGATACGCAGTATTTT.

V and J are TRBV3-1 and TRBJ1-1; D ambiguous. The length of the CDR3 is 12 residues. Trimming shortened V by 0 bases and J by 10 bases, and 9 bases separated the two germline ends. Looked up from germline, CDR1 is LGHDT and CDR2 is YNNKEL (reference sequence). The DNA of the CDR3 is TGTGCCAGCAGCCAAGATTTGGGTGTAGCTTTCTTT. Translation gives CASSQDLGVAFF.

The sample holds many counts of this clonotype. The chain links TRBV18 to TRBJ1-5, with a weak D call TRBD1 (6 bases). CDR3 length equals 14 residues. V was pared by 3 bases and J by 7 bases, with 13 bases between. The germline gives CDR1 KGHSH, CDR2 LQKENI. For the CDR3, the DNA is TGTGCCAGCTCACCGGCCAGGGGAATCCAGCCCCAGCATTTT. This encodes CASSPARGIQPQHF.

This clonotype was counted at least ten times. CDR3: CASSWLFGQGTYEQYF. Here the CDR3 DNA reads TGTGCCAGCAGTTGGTTATTTGGGCAGGGTACCTACGAGCAGTACTTC. The gene calls are TRBV28 and TRBJ2-7; D is perhaps TRBD1 (5 bases). Trimming removed 4 bases at V and 2 bases at J, with 18 bases between. The CDR3 sequence is 16 residues long. Germline V gene data show CDR1 as MDHEN and CDR2 as SYDVKM.

This rearrangement joins TRBV29-1 to TRBJ1-2; TRBD1 agrees at 8 bases. This CDR3 has 14 residues. Germline-derived CDR1 and CDR2 are SQVTM and ANQGSEA. Unmatched junction bases numbered 8, after V lost 4 bases and J lost 4 bases. The CDR3 DNA is TGCAGCGTTGTCGCAGGGGGCAGCGGCTATGGCTACACCTTC. Translated, it gives CSVVAGGSGYGYTF.

V is TRBV3-1 and J is TRBJ2-1; TRBD2 aligns across 10 bases. The germline V gene encodes CDR1 LGHDT and CDR2 YNNKEL (reference sequence). The CDR3 consists of 17 residues. Trimming cost V 0 bases and J 3 bases; bases outside gene matches: 5. The DNA of the CDR3 is TGTGCCAGCAGCCAAGACCTAGCGGGAGAACTCTACAATGAGCAGTTCTTC. It codes for CASSQDLAGELYNEQFF.

The chain combines TRBV3-1 with TRBJ1-1; no clear D gene. In germline, CDR1 is LGHDT, CDR2 YNNKEL (reference sequence). Between the trimmed V and J ends, which lost 3 bases and 0 bases, there was a span of 14 bases. This CDR3 spans 16 amino acids. The DNA of the CDR3 is TGTGCCAGCAGCCACGGGCATGGTACGATGAACACTGAAGCTTTCTTT. Protein product: CASSHGHGTMNTEAFF.

The V gene is TRBV4-2, the J gene TRBJ2-7; D unresolved. Germline V lookup: CDR1 LGHNA, CDR2 YNFKEQ. The CDR3 is made up of 13 amino acids. V was trimmed by 0 bases and J by 6 bases, leaving 9 bases between them. The CDR3 nucleotides are TGTGCCAGCAGCCAAGATTTAAGTTTCGAGCAGTACTTC. Its protein product is CASSQDLSFEQYF.

The chain has TRBV9 and TRBJ2-1; D unclear. The CDR3 sequence is 11 residues long. Germline values: CDR1 SGDLS, CDR2 YYNGEE. The V end lost 5 bases, the J end lost 9 bases, and 9 bases lay between the germline ends. The CDR3 DNA reads TGTGCCAGCAGTGGCTCGCTTGAGCAGTTCTTC. Translating gives CASSGSLEQFF.

This clonotype was detected many times. The chain couples TRBV24-1 to TRBJ2-3, with D perhaps matching TRBD2 (5 bases). The CDR3 is 15 amino acids. Deletions cut 10 bases from V and 4 bases from J, with 20 bases between. Germline V gene lookup returns CDR1 KGHDR and CDR2 SFDVKD. CDR3 region: CATARGSRNPDTQYF. CDR3 DNA: TGTGCCACAGCTCGGGGATCCAGGAACCCAGATACGCAGTATTTT.

This clonotype was counted at least ten times. The chain links TRBV14 to TRBJ2-5; TRBD2 matches 7 bases. The germline CDR1 and CDR2 sequences are SGHDN and FVKESK. The CDR3 length is 13 residues. V lost 5 bases to trimming and J lost 6 bases; unmatched junction nucleotides: 6. CDR3 DNA: TGTGCCAGCAGCGAGGGACTACTTCAGACCCAGTACTTC. Translated, it gives CASSEGLLQTQYF.

This sequence joins TRBV20-1 and TRBJ2-1, with 8 bases aligning to TRBD2. V lost 0 bases, J lost 7 bases, and 5 bases stayed unmatched. The germline gives CDR1 DFQATT, CDR2 SNEGSKA (reference sequence). This CDR3 has 14 residues. In DNA form, the CDR3 reads TGCAGTGCTAGAGATCGGGCTAGCGGGAATGAGCAGTTCTTC. Translation gives CSARDRASGNEQFF.

This clonotype came up many times. J is TRBJ2-1 and V is TRBV18; 9 bases agree with TRBD1. Germline V gene lookup returns CDR1 KGHSH and CDR2 LQKENI. V lost 5 bases, J lost 8 bases, and 4 bases stayed unmatched. The CDR3 has 13 residues. This CDR3 reads CASSSRQGDEQFF. CDR3 bases: TGTGCCAGCTCATCTCGACAGGGGGATGAGCAGTTCTTC.

Ten or more counts support this clonotype. This sequence joins TRBV7-9 and TRBJ2-7, with a tentative D call TRBD2 (6 bases). The CDR3 loop spans 15 amino acids. V was cut by 0 bases and J by 5 bases, with 14 bases left in between. In germline, CDR1 is SEHNR, CDR2 FQNEAQ (reference sequence). CDR3: CASSLALRGGNEQYF. CDR3 DNA sequence: TGTGCCAGCAGCTTAGCGCTGCGGGGCGGCAACGAGCAGTACTTC.

The rearrangement links TRBV19 to TRBJ2-2; 12 bases are shared with TRBD2. The germline CDR1 and CDR2 sequences are LNHDA and SQIVND (reference sequence). Trimming took 3 bases from V and 7 from J; bases not matched to a gene: 6. The CDR3 is made up of 16 amino acids. The CDR3 DNA reads TGTGCCAGTAGTATGCTAGCGGGAGGGCCGAGCGGGGAGCTGTTTTTT. Translating it yields CASSMLAGGPSGELFF.

This clonotype has ten or more counts. The chain uses TRBV3-1 and TRBJ2-1; 10 nucleotides match TRBD2. The CDR3 totals 15 residues. Unmatched junction bases numbered 5, after V lost 6 bases and J lost 3 bases. The germline CDR1 and CDR2 sequences are LGHDT and YNNKEL (reference sequence). The CDR3 DNA sequence: TGTGCCAGCAGTGCCGGACTAGCGGTCTACAATGAGCAGTTCTTC. Translated: CASSAGLAVYNEQFF.

The sample holds many counts of this clonotype. The DNA for the CDR3 is TGTGCCAGCAGCTTTAAGTATAGAGGACTAACCAACTCCTACGAGCAGTACTTC. It yields the protein CASSFKYRGLTNSYEQYF. The chain recombines TRBV5-8 with TRBJ2-7; a weak D match, TRBD2 (6 bases). The CDR3 runs 18 residues. V dropped 2 bases and J dropped 0 bases, with 21 bases sitting between them. CDR1 is SGHTS, CDR2 YDEGEE, per germline. The full variable domain, completed using reference TRBV5-8 and TRBJ2-7, is EAGVTQSPTHLIKTRGQQATLRCSPISGHTSVYWYQQALGLGLQFLLWYDEGEERNRGNFPPRFSGRQFPNYSSELNVNALELEDSALYLCASSFKYRGLTNSYEQYFGPGTRLTVT.

This clonotype was detected a few times. The CDR3 sequence is CASRYRVGGYTF. CDR3 nucleotide sequence: TGTGCCAGCAGATACAGGGTTGGTGGCTACACCTTC. The rearrangement uses TRBV28 and TRBJ1-2; D perhaps matches TRBD1 (6 bases). This CDR3 contains 12 residues. Looked up from germline, CDR1 is MDHEN and CDR2 is SYDVKM. V dropped 6 bases and J dropped 7 bases, with 12 bases sitting between them.